The 16 T cell receptor beta chains below come from one sample, sequenced in a study of Tregs in tolerant kidney transplant recipients. Related graft donors supplied nonmyeloablative bone marrow transplants, and mixed chimerism was transient. Using immunoSEQ multiplex PCR, the repertoire was profiled, and TCRdb retains in-frame clones only, with some absent. The table has about 81,000 clones, 90% to 95% seen once; the top ten hold around 1.4%. Sequencing was performed on CD4+ T cells from blood (PBMCs), taken 24 months after the transplant. These receptors originate from a human patient who received a combined kidney and bone marrow transplant. Some T cells may be the graft donor's.

The rearrangement links TRBV29-1 to TRBJ2-1; possibly TRBD1 for D (6 bases). V lost 3 bases to trimming and J lost 2 bases, with 8 bases between them. Germline CDR1 reads SQVTM; CDR2 reads ANQGSEA. This CDR3 is built from 13 residues. The CDR3 spells CSVDRGTYNEQFF. The CDR3 DNA reads as TGCAGCGTTGATAGGGGGACCTACAATGAGCAGTTCTTC.

The V gene is TRBV30, the J gene TRBJ1-3; 7 bases align to TRBD1. Germline V gene lookup returns CDR1 GTSNPN and CDR2 SVGIG (reference sequence). This CDR3 spans 16 amino acids. The V gene end was trimmed by 0 bases and the J gene end by 4 bases; junction bases not matched to a gene: 9. The CDR3 protein is CAWSVPRQGFGNTIYF. The CDR3 nucleotides are TGTGCCTGGAGTGTCCCACGACAGGGTTTCGGAAACACCATATATTTT. The entire variable domain, with the rest obtained from reference TRBV30 and TRBJ1-3, is as follows: SQTIHQWPATLVQPVGSPLSLECTVEGTSNPNLYWYRQAAGRGLQLLFYSVGIGQISSEVPQNLSASRPQDRQFILSSKKLLLSDSGFYLCAWSVPRQGFGNTIYFGEGSWLTVV.

This rearrangement joins TRBV30 to TRBJ2-3, with D possibly being TRBD1 (7 bases). The CDR3 totals 16 residues. The V end was cut by 6 bases, the J end by 0 bases, with 19 bases between. The germline CDR1 and CDR2 sequences are GTSNPN and SVGIG (reference sequence). The CDR3 DNA reads TGTGCCTGTTCCCAACAGGGGAGGAAAAGCACAGATACGCAGTATTTT. Its protein is CACSQQGRKSTDTQYF.

V gene TRBV6-5 combines with J gene TRBJ1-2; 8 nucleotides agree with TRBD1. J lost 0 bases, V lost 6 bases, and 0 bases had no gene match. CDR1 is MNHEY and CDR2 is SVGAGI in the germline V gene. The CDR3 extends over 13 amino acids. This chain's CDR3 is CASRDRANYGYTF. In DNA, the CDR3 is TGTGCCAGCAGGGACAGGGCTAACTATGGCTACACCTTC.

CDR3 amino acids: CAWSVAYEQYF. The DNA of the CDR3 is TGTGCCTGGAGTGTAGCTTACGAGCAGTACTTC. This chain links TRBV30 with TRBJ2-7, with D unclear. V shed 0 bases and J shed 4 bases, with 4 bases lying between them. The CDR3 contains 11 residues. Germline loops: CDR1 GTSNPN, CDR2 SVGIG (reference sequence).

As to this clone: The same CDR3 is also encoded by other DNA sequences in this sample. This sequence joins TRBV6-4 and TRBJ1-6, with 9 positions matching TRBD1. The CDR3 runs 14 residues. Trimming took 6 bases from V and 13 from J; bases not matched to a gene: 10. CDR1 and CDR2 (germline): MRHNA, SNTAGT. The CDR3, as DNA: TGTGCCAGCAGATTGGGACAGGGCAACTCCCCCCTCCACTTT. Translated, it gives CASRLGQGNSPLHF.

The chain has TRBV14 and TRBJ1-2, with D uncertain. Between the trimmed V and J ends, which lost 9 bases and 12 bases, there was a span of 17 bases. Germline V gene lookup returns CDR1 SGHDN and CDR2 FVKESK. This CDR3 region has 11 residues. CDR3 sequence reads: CASATVLGHTF. In nucleotides, the CDR3 is TGTGCCAGTGCTACCGTACTAGGTCACACCTTC.

Only a few counts were recorded for this clone. V usage is TRBV19 and J usage is TRBJ1-4, with 7 bases identical to TRBD1. CDR1 and CDR2 (germline): LNHDA, SQIVND (reference sequence). The ends lost 5 bases at V and 7 bases at J; junction bases unmatched: 10. The CDR3 loop spans 15 amino acids. The CDR3 loop reads CASSPDRVRGEKLFF. CDR3 bases: TGTGCCAGTAGTCCTGACAGGGTGAGAGGTGAAAAACTGTTTTTT.

This clone came up once. J is TRBJ2-5 and V is TRBV14; 7 positions match TRBD1. This CDR3 has 15 residues. Unmatched junction bases numbered 7, after V lost 3 bases and J lost 3 bases. Germline-derived CDR1 and CDR2 are SGHDN and FVKESK. The CDR3: CASSHLGTAEETQYF. Here the CDR3 DNA reads TGTGCCAGCAGCCACCTTGGGACAGCTGAAGAGACCCAGTACTTC.

This clone was recorded once. The chain carries TRBV5-4 and TRBJ2-5; 9 bases are a match to TRBD1. The CDR3 extends over 14 amino acids. The germline V gene has CDR1 SGHNT and CDR2 YYREEE (reference sequence). With V trimmed by 1 base and J by 5 bases, 3 bases remained unmatched. In nucleotides, the CDR3 is TGTGCCAGCAGCTTGACAGGGGGCCGGGAGACCCAGTACTTC. Residues: CASSLTGGRETQYF.

The genes are TRBV7-2 and TRBJ2-2, with 10 positions matching TRBD1. This CDR3 comprises 16 residues. In germline, CDR1 is SGHTA, CDR2 FQGNSA. With 5 bases clipped from V and 5 bases from J, the junction kept 8 bases outside the gene matches. CDR3 coding DNA: TGTGCCAGCAGCCACAGACAGGGGGCGAGAACCGGGGAGCTGTTTTTT. Its protein is CASSHRQGARTGELFF.

This rearrangement joins TRBV5-6 to TRBJ2-7; 8 bases fit TRBD1. The CDR3 loop spans 15 amino acids. Germline trimming cut 2 bases from V and 2 bases from J; bases unmatched to any gene: 6. CDR1 and CDR2 from the germline V gene are SGHDT and YYEEEE. The CDR3 region is CASSFPGQGPYEQYF. CDR3 nucleotide sequence: TGTGCCAGCAGCTTCCCCGGACAGGGACCCTACGAGCAGTACTTC. The whole variable domain, remainder taken from reference TRBV5-6 and TRBJ2-7, is DAGVTQSPTHLIKTRGQQVTLRCSPKSGHDTVSWYQQALGQGPQFIFQYYEEEERQRGNFPDRFSGHQFPNYSSELNVNALLLGDSALYLCASSFPGQGPYEQYFGPGTRLTVT.

V and J are TRBV11-2 and TRBJ2-4; D is unresolved. Trimming took off 0 bases at V and 4 bases at J, with 13 bases between the two ends. The CDR3 loop spans 16 amino acids. The germline gives CDR1 SGHAT, CDR2 FQNNGV. The CDR3 DNA follows: TGTGCCAGCAGCTTAGAGCCAGTCCAGTCTAAAAACATTCAGTACTTC. This encodes CASSLEPVQSKNIQYF.

The chain employs TRBV2 and TRBJ2-3; possible D gene TRBD1, 5 bases. CDR1 is SNHLY and CDR2 is FYNNEI in the germline V gene. This CDR3 is 14 amino acids long. V was cut by 8 bases and J by 6 bases, with 18 bases left in between. CDR3 DNA: TGTGCCAGCGTGACCGGTGGGGCGACGGATACGCAGTATTTT. This translates into CASVTGGATDTQYF.

This chain connects TRBV9 to TRBJ2-3; the D gene is possibly TRBD1 (6 bases). This CDR3 comprises 17 residues. Germline CDR1 is SGDLS and CDR2 is YYNGEE. V was trimmed by 3 bases and J by 0 bases, leaving 17 bases between them. This CDR3 reads CASSGPRGRKSTDTQYF. DNA of the CDR3: TGTGCCAGCAGCGGCCCCAGGGGCAGAAAGAGCACAGATACGCAGTATTTT.

The V and J genes are TRBV9 and TRBJ1-1; 8 positions match TRBD1. The CDR3 totals 14 residues. V lost 1 base and J lost 7; bases outside the gene matches: 6. The germline CDR1 and CDR2 sequences are SGDLS and YYNGEE. The CDR3 DNA follows: TGTGCCAGCAGCGTATCGACAGGGGCTTATGAAGCTTTCTTT. Translation gives CASSVSTGAYEAFF.